These 8 T cell receptor beta chains were all obtained from the same sample, sequenced in a study of CD8+ T cells in alopecia areata. It was cDNA, reverse transcribed from extracted RNA, that served as the sequencing template. Assay used: immunoSEQ multiplex PCR; TCRdb lists only in-frame clones, some missing. The profile shows approximately 120,000 clones, 60% to 65% of them singletons. Specified treatment: oral pan-JAK inhibitor, 5-10 mg twice daily. This specimen consisted of CD4+ T cells sorted from blood, obtained at week 4, from a patient treated with tofacitinib. The receptors originated from a human donor with alopecia areata.

This clone was observed a few times. The rearrangement joins TRBV27 to TRBJ2-7; 8 bases are shared with TRBD1. Germline-derived CDR1 and CDR2 are MNHEY and SMNVEV (reference sequence). The CDR3 length is 17 residues. Losses at the gene ends were 5 bases for V and 2 bases for J; bases not matched to a gene: 14. For the CDR3, the DNA is TGTGCCAGCAGTCCAGGGGATCGGTGGGACAGGACCTACGAGCAGTACTTC. This sequence encodes CASSPGDRWDRTYEQYF.

This clone was found a few times. The chain carries TRBV2 and TRBJ2-3, with 12 nucleotides matching TRBD2. This CDR3 is built from 15 residues. V lost 5 bases to trimming and J lost 4 bases; unmatched junction nucleotides: 4. Germline-derived CDR1 and CDR2 are SNHLY and FYNNEI. CDR3 region: CASSPTSGSADTQYF. The CDR3 nucleotides are TGTGCCAGCAGTCCGACTAGCGGGAGTGCAGATACGCAGTATTTT.

In DNA, the CDR3 is TGCAGCGTTGAAGGGGGAGCGGGGGGCAGAGGTACGCAGTATTTT. Its protein product is CSVEGGAGGRGTQYF. The rearrangement links TRBV29-1 to TRBJ2-3; 9 positions match TRBD2. This CDR3 is 15 amino acids long. The V gene's germline CDR1 is SQVTM and CDR2 ANQGSEA. Germline trimming cut 1 base from V and 8 bases from J; bases unmatched to any gene: 10.

This clone was counted a few times. The chain recombines TRBV9 with TRBJ2-2; TRBD2 matches at 8 bases. There are 15 residues in the CDR3. Per the germline V gene, CDR1 is SGDLS and CDR2 is YYNGEE. Unmatched junction bases numbered 1, after V lost 3 bases and J lost 0 bases. The CDR3 is CASSETSANTGELFF. Written as DNA, the CDR3 is TGTGCCAGCAGCGAGACTAGCGCGAACACCGGGGAGCTGTTTTTT.

The genes are TRBV30 and TRBJ2-4, with D uncertain. Trimming took off 2 bases at V and 1 base at J, with 15 bases between the two ends. This CDR3 spans 16 amino acids. Looked up from germline, CDR1 is GTSNPN and CDR2 is SVGIG (reference sequence). CDR3 nucleotides: TGTGCCTGGAGTAGTAGATTGGGGTTCGCCAAAAACATTCAGTACTTC. Its protein is CAWSSRLGFAKNIQYF.

This rearrangement joins TRBV9 to TRBJ2-1; TRBD2 agrees at 12 bases. There are 15 residues in the CDR3. V shed 3 bases, J shed 2 bases, and the junction held 0 bases outside the gene matches. Germline lookup yields CDR1 SGDLS and CDR2 YYNGEE. This CDR3 reads CASSGTSGTYNEQFF. CDR3 in DNA: TGTGCCAGCAGCGGGACTAGCGGGACCTACAATGAGCAGTTCTTC.

This chain uses TRBV5-4 with TRBJ2-5; D is undetermined. CDR1 is SGHNT and CDR2 is YYREEE in the germline V gene (reference sequence). The CDR3 has 13 residues. V was shortened by 2 bases and J by 0 bases, with 5 bases between the two germline ends. The CDR3 nucleotides read TGTGCCAGCAGCTTTGCCAACCAAGAGACCCAGTACTTC. Amino acid sequence: CASSFANQETQYF.

CDR3 coding DNA: TGTGCCATCAGTGAGAAGAGGGAGTCCTACGAGCAGTACTTC. Residues: CAISEKRESYEQYF. The chain is built from TRBV10-3 and TRBJ2-7, with a tentative D call TRBD2 (5 bases). This CDR3 has 14 amino acids. Germline lookup yields CDR1 ENHRY and CDR2 SYGVKD. Trimming cost V 2 bases and J 1 base, with 9 bases left between them.